This T cell receptor beta chain derives from a study of ipilimumab plus nivolumab after autologous stem cell transplantation. For the study at large: A median of about 8 nivolumab and 5 ipilimumab doses were given. Myeloma patients were high-risk transplant-naive or relapsed within 3 years of first autologous transplant. General study results and limits: TCR repertoire, Treg phenotype and gut microbiota reportedly support more study of this approach.

TCRdb's table, derived via immunoSEQ multiplex PCR, lists solely in-frame clones and lacks some. The data contain roughly 40,000 clones, approximately 92% of them singletons. This clone has only one observation. Its antigen is not identified. Ipilimumab, 1 mg/kg, started 14 to 28 days after autologous transplant. Germline V CDR1 and CDR2: SGHDT, YYEEEE. This CDR3 region has 15 residues. Deletions cut 0 bases from V and 4 bases from J, with 11 bases between. The origin of this receptor is a male donor with multiple myeloma. This sample comprised PBMCs, obtained in a trial of ipilimumab plus nivolumab as post-transplant consolidation. V is TRBV5-6 and J is TRBJ2-1, with D perhaps TRBD2 (5 bases). CDR3 residues: CASSLVLVRYNEQFF. In nucleotides, the CDR3 is TGTGCCAGCAGCTTGGTACTAGTTAGGTACAATGAGCAGTTCTTC.